The 23 T cell receptor beta chains presented below share a single source sample, sequenced in a study of CD8+ T cells in alopecia areata. Treatment reported: oral pan-JAK inhibitor, 5-10 mg twice daily. Extracted RNA was reverse transcribed, and the resulting cDNA served as sequencing template. Libraries were prepared by immunoSEQ multiplex PCR; TCRdb keeps only in-frame clonotypes and omits some of them. The sample comprises 150,000 to 200,000 clones, over 55% of which are singletons, and approximately 0.93% rests with the top ten. This sample comprised CD4+ T cells sorted from blood, obtained at week 24, from a patient treated with tofacitinib. The receptors shown here come from a human donor with alopecia areata.

This chain links TRBV29-1 with TRBJ1-1; 8 bases align to TRBD1. V trimming: 6 bases; J trimming: 5 bases; junction bases outside the gene matches: 5. CDR3 length: 12 amino acids. The germline V gene has CDR1 SQVTM and CDR2 ANQGSEA. The CDR3 loop is CSVGQGRTEAFF. The CDR3 DNA reads as TGCAGCGTCGGACAGGGTCGGACTGAAGCTTTCTTT.

This rearrangement joins TRBV29-1 to TRBJ2-1; 12 positions agree with TRBD2. The ends lost 0 bases at V and 6 bases at J; junction bases unmatched: 6. The CDR3 spans 16 residues. Germline CDR1 is SQVTM and CDR2 is ANQGSEA. The CDR3 loop is CSVEDPLAGGVNEQFF. CDR3 bases: TGCAGCGTTGAAGATCCCCTAGCGGGGGGGGTCAATGAGCAGTTCTTC.

This chain links TRBV15 with TRBJ2-2, with TRBD1 matching over 9 bases. Trimming at V came to 0 bases and at J to 7 bases, leaving 6 bases not matched to a gene. Per germline, CDR1 LNHNV and CDR2 YYDKDF (reference sequence). The length of the CDR3 is 16 residues. CDR3 protein: CATSRDRDRDGGELFF. Here the CDR3 DNA reads TGTGCCACCAGCAGAGATCGGGACAGGGACGGCGGGGAGCTGTTTTTT.

This chain links TRBV30 with TRBJ2-7; D perhaps matches TRBD1 (6 bases). Germline V lookup: CDR1 GTSNPN, CDR2 SVGIG (reference sequence). V was cut by 2 bases and J by 0 bases, with 14 bases left in between. CDR3 size: 15 residues. The CDR3 protein is CAWSTGTRYSYEQYF. The CDR3 DNA reads TGTGCCTGGAGTACCGGGACACGATACTCCTACGAGCAGTACTTC.

With respect to this clone: Other DNA sequences in the sample encode the same CDR3. The chain recombines TRBV29-1 with TRBJ1-5; D is unresolved. Per the germline V gene, CDR1 is SQVTM and CDR2 is ANQGSEA. V lost 4 bases and J lost 0, with 7 bases in between. The CDR3 is made up of 13 amino acids. CDR3 amino acids: CSVGENSNQPQHF. In DNA form, the CDR3 reads TGCAGCGTTGGGGAAAATAGCAATCAGCCCCAGCATTTT.

This rearrangement joins TRBV5-4 to TRBJ2-3; D call uncertain. The germline V and J ends were trimmed by 4 bases and 0 bases, with 3 bases remaining between them. This CDR3 has 12 residues. CDR1 is SGHNT, CDR2 YYREEE, per germline (reference sequence). The CDR3: CASSTSTDTQYF. CDR3 sequence (DNA): TGTGCCAGCAGCACTAGCACAGATACGCAGTATTTT.

The V call is TRBV29-1, the J call TRBJ1-4, with 7 bases that match TRBD1. Germline V gives CDR1 SQVTM, CDR2 ANQGSEA. CDR3 length equals 14 residues. CDR3 residues: CSVNRGAANEKLFF. CDR3 nucleotides: TGCAGTGTAAACAGGGGTGCGGCTAATGAAAAACTGTTTTTT.

This chain links TRBV29-1 with TRBJ1-2; tentative D call: TRBD1 (5 bases). Between the trimmed V and J ends, which lost 7 bases and 8 bases, there was a span of 17 bases. There are 12 residues in the CDR3. Per germline, CDR1 SQVTM and CDR2 ANQGSEA. The CDR3 nucleotides read TGCAGCGCCGAAGGAGGGGCCTGGGGCTACACCTTC. Protein: CSAEGGAWGYTF. Looking up the rest from reference TRBV29-1 and TRBJ1-2 gives the full variable domain: SAVISQKPSRDICQRGTSLTIQCQVDSQVTMMFWYRQQPGQSLTLIATANQGSEATYESGFVIDKFPISRPNLTFSTLTVSNMSPEDSSIYLCSAEGGAWGYTFGSGTRLTVV.

This clone was seen a few times. V and J are TRBV10-1 and TRBJ2-3, with D perhaps TRBD1 or TRBD2 (6 bases each). Germline V gene data show CDR1 as WNHNN and CDR2 as SYGVQD (reference sequence). The V and J ends lost 3 bases and 4 bases respectively, with 8 bases between them. The CDR3 extends over 13 amino acids. The CDR3 DNA follows: TGCGCCAGCAGTGACGGGGGCTCAGATACGCAGTATTTT. Its protein product is CASSDGGSDTQYF.

The V call is TRBV30, the J call TRBJ1-3; D gene uncertain. CDR3 length equals 15 residues. Trimming left V 1 base short and J 0 bases short, with 10 bases between. Germline CDR1 and CDR2: GTSNPN and SVGIG (reference sequence). For the CDR3, the DNA is TGTGCCTGGAGTGCGCGACGATCCTCTGGAAACACCATATATTTT. Amino acids: CAWSARRSSGNTIYF.

The chain couples TRBV29-1 to TRBJ1-2; 11 nucleotides line up with TRBD1. Germline-derived CDR1 and CDR2 are SQVTM and ANQGSEA. The V segment lost 4 bases and the J segment 4 bases; nucleotides outside the gene matches: 2. The CDR3 has 13 amino acids. The DNA of the CDR3 is TGCAGCGTTGGGGGACAGGGGGTCTATGGCTACACCTTC. Amino acid sequence: CSVGGQGVYGYTF.

The rearrangement joins TRBV29-1 to TRBJ2-6; a weak D match, TRBD1 (6 bases). CDR3 length: 15 amino acids. Germline V CDR1 and CDR2: SQVTM, ANQGSEA. V was trimmed by 5 bases and J by 3 bases, leaving 14 bases between them. The DNA for the CDR3 is TGCAGCGTTCCTATTAACAGGGTTGGGGCCAACGTCCTGACTTTC. This gives the protein CSVPINRVGANVLTF.

The gene calls are TRBV29-1 and TRBJ1-5; TRBD1 agrees at 10 bases. Germline V lookup: CDR1 SQVTM, CDR2 ANQGSEA. The CDR3 runs to 15 residues. V lost 1 base and J lost 2; bases outside the gene matches: 2. CDR3 in amino acids: CSVEVGTGGNQPQHF. Here the CDR3 DNA reads TGCAGCGTTGAAGTAGGGACAGGGGGCAATCAGCCCCAGCATTTT.

The V gene is TRBV7-9, the J gene TRBJ1-1; D ambiguous. Germline V gene lookup returns CDR1 SEHNR and CDR2 FQNEAQ (reference sequence). The CDR3 is 12 amino acids. Between the trimmed V and J ends, which lost 5 bases and 4 bases, there was a span of 8 bases. CDR3 in DNA: TGTGCCAGCAGCCCGGAGTTCACTGAAGCTTTCTTT. It encodes CASSPEFTEAFF. The full variable domain, rest sourced from reference TRBV7-9 and TRBJ1-1, is DTGVSQNPRHKITKRGQNVTFRCDPISEHNRLYWYRQTLGQGPEFLTYFQNEAQLEKSRLLSDRFSAERPKGSFSTLEIQRTEQGDSAMYLCASSPEFTEAFFGQGTRLTVV.

This clone has a handful of counts. Distinct nucleotide sequences in the sample also encode this CDR3. The V and J genes are TRBV11-2 and TRBJ2-2; D is possibly TRBD1 (5 bases). This CDR3 has 15 amino acids. Germline V CDR1 and CDR2: SGHAT, FQNNGV. V shed 1 base and J shed 1 base, with 7 bases lying between them. CDR3 in amino acids: CASSLAQGNTGELFF. As DNA, the CDR3 is TGTGCCAGCAGCTTAGCCCAGGGGAACACCGGGGAGCTGTTTTTT.

The chain employs TRBV7-8 and TRBJ2-7; possible D gene TRBD2, 6 bases. Trimming cost V 5 bases and J 2 bases, with 19 bases left between them. Germline values: CDR1 SGHVS, CDR2 FQNEAQ. The CDR3 runs to 16 residues. CDR3 in amino acids: CASSRVGGTATYEQYF. CDR3 nucleotide sequence: TGTGCCAGCAGCCGGGTGGGGGGAACAGCGACCTACGAGCAGTACTTC.

In its sample, this clone was seen a few times. The V and J genes are TRBV5-1 and TRBJ1-2; D is unclear. Germline CDR1 SGHRS, CDR2 YFSETQ. Trimming took 5 bases from V and 8 from J, leaving 19 bases between them. The CDR3 runs to 14 residues. The CDR3 spells CASSLTGETWGYTF. Here the CDR3 DNA reads TGCGCCAGCAGTCTGACGGGAGAAACTTGGGGCTACACCTTC.

This clone was seen once. The CDR3 protein is CASLRQGGDGEAFF. As DNA, the CDR3 is TGTGCCAGCCTCCGACAGGGAGGGGATGGTGAAGCTTTCTTT. The V gene is TRBV27, the J gene TRBJ1-1, with 7 bases matching TRBD1. J gave up 7 bases and V 8 bases, and 13 bases lay outside the gene matches. CDR3 size: 14 residues. CDR1 and CDR2 from the germline V gene are MNHEY and SMNVEV (reference sequence).

The rearrangement links TRBV18 to TRBJ2-7, with 7 nucleotides matching TRBD1. CDR3 length: 14 residues. V lost 1 base to trimming and J lost 5 bases; unmatched junction nucleotides: 5. CDR1 and CDR2 (germline): KGHSH, LQKENI. The CDR3 DNA reads as TGTGCCAGCTCACCACAAGGACAGGACCACGAGCAGTACTTC. Amino acids: CASSPQGQDHEQYF.

V is TRBV4-3 and J is TRBJ1-5; maybe TRBD1 (5 bases). This CDR3 spans 15 amino acids. Germline loops: CDR1 LGHNA, CDR2 YSLEER. Trimming pared 4 bases from V and 1 base from J, leaving 11 bases between. The DNA for the CDR3 is TGCGCCAGCAGCCTTTCTCACAGGAGCAATCAGCCCCAGCATTTT. Translating it yields CASSLSHRSNQPQHF.

The chain has TRBV5-6 and TRBJ1-5; D is unresolved. CDR1 SGHDT and CDR2 YYEEEE come from the germline V gene. V dropped 0 bases and J dropped 1 base, with 8 bases sitting between them. There are 15 residues in the CDR3. In DNA form, the CDR3 reads TGTGCCAGCAGCTTGGGGGTACAGAGCAATCAGCCCCAGCATTTT. It specifies CASSLGVQSNQPQHF. Filled out from reference TRBV5-6 and TRBJ1-5, the complete variable domain reads DAGVTQSPTHLIKTRGQQVTLRCSPKSGHDTVSWYQQALGQGPQFIFQYYEEEERQRGNFPDRFSGHQFPNYSSELNVNALLLGDSALYLCASSLGVQSNQPQHFGDGTRLSIL.

A remark on this clone: Other nucleotide sequences from this sample produce the same CDR3. This chain connects TRBV29-1 to TRBJ2-2, with 7 bases fitting TRBD1. Losses at the gene ends were 4 bases for V and 5 bases for J; bases not matched to a gene: 4. Germline CDR1 SQVTM, CDR2 ANQGSEA. CDR3 length: 13 amino acids. The DNA for the CDR3 is TGCAGCGTTGGACAGGGATTAACCGGGGAGCTGTTTTTT. Protein sequence: CSVGQGLTGELFF.

The sample holds a few counts of this clone. V usage is TRBV11-2 and J usage is TRBJ1-6; D possibly corresponds to TRBD1 (6 bases). The CDR3 is made up of 15 amino acids. Per germline, CDR1 SGHAT and CDR2 FQNNGV. V was cut by 3 bases and J by 0 bases, with 6 bases left in between. The CDR3 spells CASSLDSSYNSPLHF. The CDR3 DNA reads as TGTGCCAGCAGCTTGGACAGCTCCTATAATTCACCCCTCCACTTT.